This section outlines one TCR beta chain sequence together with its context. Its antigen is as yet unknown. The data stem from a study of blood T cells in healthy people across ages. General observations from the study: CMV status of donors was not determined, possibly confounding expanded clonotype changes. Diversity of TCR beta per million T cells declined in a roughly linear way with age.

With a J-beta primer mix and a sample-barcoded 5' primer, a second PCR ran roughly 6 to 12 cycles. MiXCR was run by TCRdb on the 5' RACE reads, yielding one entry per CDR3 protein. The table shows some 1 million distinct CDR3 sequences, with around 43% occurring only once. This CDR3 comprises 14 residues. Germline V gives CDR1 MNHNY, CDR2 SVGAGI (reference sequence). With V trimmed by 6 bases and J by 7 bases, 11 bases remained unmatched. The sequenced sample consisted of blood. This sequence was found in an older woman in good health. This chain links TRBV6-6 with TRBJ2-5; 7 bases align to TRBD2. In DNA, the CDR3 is TGTGCCAGCAGACGCTCGGGGGGAGAGGTGACCCAGTACTTC. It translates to CASRRSGGEVTQYF.